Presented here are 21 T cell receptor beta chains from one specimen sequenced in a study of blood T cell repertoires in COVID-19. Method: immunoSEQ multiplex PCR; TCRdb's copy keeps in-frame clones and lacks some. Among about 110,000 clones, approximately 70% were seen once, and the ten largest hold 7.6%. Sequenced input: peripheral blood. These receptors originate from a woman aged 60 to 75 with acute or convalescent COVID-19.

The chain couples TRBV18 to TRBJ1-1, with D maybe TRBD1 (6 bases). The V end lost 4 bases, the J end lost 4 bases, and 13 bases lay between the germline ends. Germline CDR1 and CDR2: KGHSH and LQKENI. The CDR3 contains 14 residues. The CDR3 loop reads CASSLGTKTTEAFF. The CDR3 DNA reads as TGTGCCAGCTCACTGGGGACAAAGACCACTGAAGCTTTCTTT.

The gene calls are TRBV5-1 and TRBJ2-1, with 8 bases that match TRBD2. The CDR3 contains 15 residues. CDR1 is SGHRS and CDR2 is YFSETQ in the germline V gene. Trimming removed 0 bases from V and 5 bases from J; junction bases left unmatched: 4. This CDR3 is CASSLDGGAHNEQFF. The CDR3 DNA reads TGCGCCAGCAGCTTGGACGGGGGGGCCCACAATGAGCAGTTCTTC.

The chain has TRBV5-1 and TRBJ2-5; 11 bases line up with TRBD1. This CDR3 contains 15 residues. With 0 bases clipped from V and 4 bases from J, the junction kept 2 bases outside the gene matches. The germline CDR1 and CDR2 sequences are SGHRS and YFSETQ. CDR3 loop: CASSLGDRGIETQYF. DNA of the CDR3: TGCGCCAGCAGCTTGGGGGACAGGGGGATAGAGACCCAGTACTTC.

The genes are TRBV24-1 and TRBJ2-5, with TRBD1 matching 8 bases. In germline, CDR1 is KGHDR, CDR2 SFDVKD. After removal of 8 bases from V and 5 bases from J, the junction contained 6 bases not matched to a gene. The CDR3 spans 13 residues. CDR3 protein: CATTRQGRETQYF. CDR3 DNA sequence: TGTGCCACCACCAGACAGGGGCGGGAGACCCAGTACTTC.

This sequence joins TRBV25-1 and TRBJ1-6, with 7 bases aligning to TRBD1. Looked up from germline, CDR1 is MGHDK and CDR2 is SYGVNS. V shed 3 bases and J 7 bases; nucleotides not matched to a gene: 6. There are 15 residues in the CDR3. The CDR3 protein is CASSDTGQINSPLHF. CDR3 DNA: TGTGCCAGCAGTGATACGGGACAGATAAATTCACCCCTCCACTTT.

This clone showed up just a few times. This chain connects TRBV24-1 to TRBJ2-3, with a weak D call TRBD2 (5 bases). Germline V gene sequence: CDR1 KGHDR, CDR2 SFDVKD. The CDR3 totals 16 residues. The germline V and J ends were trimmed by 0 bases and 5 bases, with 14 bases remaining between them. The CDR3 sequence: CATSDLQDRRGDTQYF. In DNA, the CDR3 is TGTGCCACCAGTGATTTGCAGGACCGCCGGGGAGATACGCAGTATTTT.

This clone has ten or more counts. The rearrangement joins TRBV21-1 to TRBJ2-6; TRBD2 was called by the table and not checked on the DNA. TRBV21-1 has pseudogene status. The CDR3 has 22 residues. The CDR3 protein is CASSKSPPSFRGGPTGANVLTF. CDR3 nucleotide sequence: TGTGCCAGCAGCAAAAGCCCCCCATCTTTCCGGGGGGGGCCCACTGGGGCCAACGTCCTGACTTTC.

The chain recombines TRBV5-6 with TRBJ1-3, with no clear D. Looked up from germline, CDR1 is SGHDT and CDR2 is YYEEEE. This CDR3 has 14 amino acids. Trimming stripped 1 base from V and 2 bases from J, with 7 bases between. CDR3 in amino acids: CASSLRSAGNTIYF. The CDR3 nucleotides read TGTGCCAGCAGCTTGCGGAGTGCTGGAAACACCATATATTTT.

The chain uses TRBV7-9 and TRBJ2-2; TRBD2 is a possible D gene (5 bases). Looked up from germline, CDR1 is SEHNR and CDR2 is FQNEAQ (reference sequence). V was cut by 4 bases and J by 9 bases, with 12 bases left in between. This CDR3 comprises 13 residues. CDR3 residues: CASSSDSFRELFF. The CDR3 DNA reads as TGTGCCAGCAGCTCGGACTCCTTCCGGGAGCTGTTTTTT.

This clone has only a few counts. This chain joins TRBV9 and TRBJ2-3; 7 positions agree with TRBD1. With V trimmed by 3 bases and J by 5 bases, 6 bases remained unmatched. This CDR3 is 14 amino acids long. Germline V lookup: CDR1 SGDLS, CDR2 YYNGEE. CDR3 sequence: CASSADRAGDTQYF. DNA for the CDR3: TGTGCCAGCAGCGCCGACAGGGCTGGAGATACGCAGTATTTT.

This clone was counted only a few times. The CDR3 is CASSSTSGAHNEQFF. CDR3 in DNA: TGTGCCAGCAGCTCAACTAGCGGGGCTCACAATGAGCAGTTCTTC. The J gene is TRBJ2-1, the V gene TRBV7-9; TRBD2 matches at 10 bases. The CDR3 length is 15 residues. The J segment lost 5 bases and the V segment lost 4 bases, leaving 5 bases of the junction unmatched. The germline CDR1 and CDR2 sequences are SEHNR and FQNEAQ (reference sequence). The full variable domain, in which reference TRBV7-9 and TRBJ2-1 provide the parts outside the CDR3, is DTGVSQNPRHKITKRGQNVTFRCDPISEHNRLYWYRQTLGQGPEFLTYFQNEAQLEKSRLLSDRFSAERPKGSFSTLEIQRTEQGDSAMYLCASSSTSGAHNEQFFGPGTRLTVL.

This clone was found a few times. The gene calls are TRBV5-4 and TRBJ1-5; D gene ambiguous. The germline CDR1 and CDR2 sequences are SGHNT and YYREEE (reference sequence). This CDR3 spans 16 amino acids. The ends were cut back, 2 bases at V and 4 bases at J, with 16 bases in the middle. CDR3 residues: CASSLGNGLGNQPQHF. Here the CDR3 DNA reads TGTGCCAGCAGCTTAGGAAACGGGTTAGGTAATCAGCCCCAGCATTTT.

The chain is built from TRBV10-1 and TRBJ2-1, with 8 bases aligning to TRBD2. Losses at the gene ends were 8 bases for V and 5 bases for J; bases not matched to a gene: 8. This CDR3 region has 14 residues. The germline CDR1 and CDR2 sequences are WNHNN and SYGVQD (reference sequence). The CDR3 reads CASEAGGSNNEQFF. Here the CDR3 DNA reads TGCGCCAGCGAGGCGGGGGGCTCTAACAATGAGCAGTTCTTC.

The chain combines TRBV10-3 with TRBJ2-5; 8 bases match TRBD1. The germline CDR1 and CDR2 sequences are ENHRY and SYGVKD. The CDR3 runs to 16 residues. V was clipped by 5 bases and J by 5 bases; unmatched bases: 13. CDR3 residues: CAISSIQAGGIETQYF. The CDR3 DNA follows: TGTGCCATCAGTTCGATTCAGGCAGGGGGCATTGAGACCCAGTACTTC.

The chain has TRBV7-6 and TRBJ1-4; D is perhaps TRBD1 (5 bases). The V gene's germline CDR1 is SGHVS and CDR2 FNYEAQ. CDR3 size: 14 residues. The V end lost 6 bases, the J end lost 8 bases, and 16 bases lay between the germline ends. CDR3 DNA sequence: TGTGCCAGCAGTTCAGGGAAGATGGGCGAAAAACTGTTTTTT. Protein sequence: CASSSGKMGEKLFF. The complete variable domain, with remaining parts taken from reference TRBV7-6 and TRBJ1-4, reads GAGVSQSPRYKVTKRGQDVALRCDPISGHVSLYWYRQALGQGPEFLTYFNYEAQQDKSGLPNDRFSAERPEGSISTLTIQRTEQRDSAMYRCASSSGKMGEKLFFGSGTQLSVL.

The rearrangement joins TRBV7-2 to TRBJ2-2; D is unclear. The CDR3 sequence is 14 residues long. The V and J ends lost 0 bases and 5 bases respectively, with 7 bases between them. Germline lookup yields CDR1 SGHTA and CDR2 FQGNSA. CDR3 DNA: TGTGCCAGCAGCTTAGCCCTTAAAACCGGGGAGCTGTTTTTT. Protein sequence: CASSLALKTGELFF. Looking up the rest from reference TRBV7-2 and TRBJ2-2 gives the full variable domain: GAGVSQSPSNKVTEKGKDVELRCDPISGHTALYWYRQSLGQGLEFLIYFQGNSAPDKSGLPSDRFSAERTGGSVSTLTIQRTQQEDSAVYLCASSLALKTGELFFGEGSRLTVL.

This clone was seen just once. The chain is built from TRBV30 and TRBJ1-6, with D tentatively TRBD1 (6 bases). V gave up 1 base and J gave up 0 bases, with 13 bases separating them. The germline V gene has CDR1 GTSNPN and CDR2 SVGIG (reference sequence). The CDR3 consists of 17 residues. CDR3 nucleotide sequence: TGTGCCTGGAGTGGGGGGCTAGTGAGCTCCTATAATTCACCCCTCCACTTT. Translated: CAWSGGLVSSYNSPLHF. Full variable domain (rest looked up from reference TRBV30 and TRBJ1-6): SQTIHQWPATLVQPVGSPLSLECTVEGTSNPNLYWYRQAAGRGLQLLFYSVGIGQISSEVPQNLSASRPQDRQFILSSKKLLLSDSGFYLCAWSGGLVSSYNSPLHFGNGTRLTVT.

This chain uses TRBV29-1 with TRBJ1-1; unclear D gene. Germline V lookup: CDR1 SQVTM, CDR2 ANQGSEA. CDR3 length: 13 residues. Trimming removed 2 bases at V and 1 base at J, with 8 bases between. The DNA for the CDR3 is TGCAGCGTTGAAACCCACAGGAACACTGAAGCTTTCTTT. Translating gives CSVETHRNTEAFF.

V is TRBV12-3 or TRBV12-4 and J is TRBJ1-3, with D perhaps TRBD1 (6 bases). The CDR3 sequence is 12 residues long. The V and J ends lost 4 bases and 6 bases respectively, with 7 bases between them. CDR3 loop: CASSWGQNTIYF. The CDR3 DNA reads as TGTGCCAGCAGTTGGGGACAAAACACCATATATTTT.

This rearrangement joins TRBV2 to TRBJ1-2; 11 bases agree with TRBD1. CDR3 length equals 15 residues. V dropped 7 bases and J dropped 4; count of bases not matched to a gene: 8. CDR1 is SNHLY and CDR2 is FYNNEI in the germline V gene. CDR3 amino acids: CASIGQGASLYGYTF. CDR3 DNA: TGTGCCAGCATAGGACAGGGGGCCTCACTCTATGGCTACACCTTC.

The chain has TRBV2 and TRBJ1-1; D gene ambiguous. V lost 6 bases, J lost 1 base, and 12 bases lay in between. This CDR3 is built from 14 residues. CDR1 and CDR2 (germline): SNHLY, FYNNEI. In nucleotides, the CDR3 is TGTGCCAGCAGCCCGGGTTTAGCGAACACTGAAGCTTTCTTT. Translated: CASSPGLANTEAFF. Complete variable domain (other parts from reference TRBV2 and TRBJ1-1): EPEVTQTPSHQVTQMGQEVILRCVPISNHLYFYWYRQILGQKVEFLVSFYNNEISEKSEIFDDQFSVERPDGSNFTLKIRSTKLEDSAMYFCASSPGLANTEAFFGQGTRLTVV.